This entry is about one T cell receptor beta chain. Its target is unknown. Trimming took 1 base from V and 10 from J; bases not matched to a gene: 16. Per germline, CDR1 SGHTA and CDR2 FQGTGA. The CDR3 covers 17 residues. The table came from immunoSEQ multiplex PCR; TCRdb's copy has only in-frame clones and leaves some out. The repertoire holds 35,000 to 45,000 clones, with about 80% as singletons. The source of the sample is a study of OX40 agonist ivuxolimab in advanced cancers. Study results and caveats: Researchers did not determine the expanded peripheral T cells' antigen specificity.

This chain links TRBV7-3 with TRBJ2-1; 7 bases align to TRBD2. The sequences come from CD4+ or CD8+ T cells sorted from blood, collected in a trial of the OX40 agonist ivuxolimab. This receptor was obtained from an adult with an advanced solid tumor such as melanoma, head and neck, liver or kidney cancer. CDR3 in DNA: TGTGCCAGCAGCTTAAACTTACCTAGCACCCTGGGAGGGGAGCAGTTCTTC. The encoded protein is CASSLNLPSTLGGEQFF.